Each of the 21 T cell receptor beta chains below was sequenced from the same sample in a study of CD8+ T cells in alopecia areata. Treatment reported: oral pan-JAK inhibitor, 5-10 mg twice daily. Following extraction, RNA underwent reverse transcription to cDNA, which served as the sequencing template. The table came from immunoSEQ multiplex PCR; TCRdb's copy has only in-frame clones and leaves some out. The table has more than 150,000 clones, 40% to 55% seen once; the top ten hold 10%. The sample consisted of CD8+ T cells sorted from blood, taken at week 52, from a patient treated with tofacitinib. These receptors all come from a human donor with alopecia areata.

The chain links TRBV30 to TRBJ2-7; 9 bases fit TRBD1. The CDR3 covers 15 residues. Trimming removed 0 bases from V and 0 bases from J; junction bases left unmatched: 3. Per the germline V gene, CDR1 is GTSNPN and CDR2 is SVGIG (reference sequence). CDR3 DNA: TGTGCCTGGAGTGTCGGGACAGGGAACTCCTACGAGCAGTACTTC. Translated, it gives CAWSVGTGNSYEQYF.

The chain links TRBV5-6 to TRBJ2-7; TRBD1 matches at 7 bases. The ends lost 4 bases at V and 3 bases at J; junction bases unmatched: 4. This CDR3 is built from 13 residues. Germline CDR1 is SGHDT and CDR2 is YYEEEE. The CDR3 bases are TGTGCCAGCAGCGAGGGACAGAACTACGAGCAGTACTTC. Translation: CASSEGQNYEQYF.

The V and J genes are TRBV16 and TRBJ1-1, with a tentative D call TRBD1 (6 bases). CDR3 size: 14 residues. Germline V gene sequence: CDR1 KGHSY, CDR2 FQNENV. V dropped 2 bases and J dropped 4 bases, with 11 bases sitting between them. The chain's CDR3 is CASSQRGAPTEAFF. The CDR3 bases are TGTGCCAGCAGCCAACGGGGGGCGCCCACTGAAGCTTTCTTT.

The chain employs TRBV18 and TRBJ2-7; no clear D. The CDR3 is 13 amino acids. Germline-derived CDR1 and CDR2 are KGHSH and LQKENI. The V gene lost 2 bases and the J gene lost 6 bases, with 11 bases spanning the gap. The CDR3 nucleotides are TGTGCCAGCTCACCAGGCCTCCGGTCCGAGCAGTACTTC. Amino acid sequence: CASSPGLRSEQYF.

This clone was found a few times. The V gene is TRBV29-1, the J gene TRBJ1-1; possible D gene TRBD1, 5 bases. Germline CDR1 SQVTM, CDR2 ANQGSEA. V shed 4 bases and J shed 11 bases, with 14 bases lying between them. This CDR3 is built from 11 residues. CDR3 loop: CSVAIPRGAFF. The DNA for the CDR3 is TGCAGCGTTGCTATCCCCCGGGGCGCTTTCTTT.

CDR3 nucleotide sequence: TGTGCCAGCAGCCTGGGGTTGGATGGCTACACCTTC. Protein sequence: CASSLGLDGYTF. This chain connects TRBV6-5 to TRBJ1-2; D is ambiguous. The germline gives CDR1 MNHEY, CDR2 SVGAGI. This CDR3 region has 12 residues. Between the trimmed V and J ends, which lost 6 bases and 6 bases, there was a span of 11 bases.

The chain combines TRBV5-7 with TRBJ1-5; D remains ambiguous. TRBV5-7 qualifies as an ORF whose function is uncertain. This CDR3 region has 9 residues. Trimming removed 6 bases at V and 8 bases at J, with 3 bases between. The CDR3 DNA sequence: TGTGCCAGCAACGAGCCCCAGCATTTT. Its translation is CASNEPQHF.

This clone was observed once. The chain couples TRBV30 to TRBJ2-1; D ambiguous. From germline, CDR1 is GTSNPN and CDR2 SVGIG (reference sequence). The CDR3 sequence is 14 residues long. Deletions cut 4 bases from V and 0 bases from J, with 10 bases between. DNA of the CDR3: TGTGCCTGGAAATACAGAAGCTCCTACAATGAGCAGTTCTTC. Translated: CAWKYRSSYNEQFF.

The rearrangement joins TRBV5-1 to TRBJ2-1; D is possibly TRBD1 or TRBD2 (5 bases each). This CDR3 is 13 amino acids long. Trimming cost V 4 bases and J 11 bases, with 16 bases left between them. Looked up from germline, CDR1 is SGHRS and CDR2 is YFSETQ. CDR3 protein: CASSVRDEGKQFF. DNA of the CDR3: TGCGCCAGCAGCGTTAGGGACGAAGGAAAGCAGTTCTTC.

The CDR3 is CASREAGLGYEQYF. As DNA, the CDR3 is TGTGCCAGCAGGGAGGCGGGGCTTGGTTACGAGCAGTACTTC. This chain connects TRBV7-9 to TRBJ2-7, with D maybe TRBD2 (6 bases). The germline gives CDR1 SEHNR, CDR2 FQNEAQ (reference sequence). The CDR3 is 14 residues long. The germline V and J ends were trimmed by 6 bases and 4 bases, with 16 bases remaining between them.

This chain connects TRBV13 to TRBJ2-6; 7 nucleotides align to TRBD1. Germline CDR1 reads PRHDT; CDR2 reads FYEKMQ (reference sequence). The CDR3 is 18 amino acids. V trimming: 5 bases; J trimming: 3 bases; junction bases outside the gene matches: 13. CDR3 loop: CASSARQGILVGANVLTF. The CDR3 region has the DNA TGTGCCAGCAGCGCCCGACAGGGTATATTAGTTGGGGCCAACGTCCTGACTTTC.

This chain links TRBV30 with TRBJ2-7; 7 positions agree with TRBD1. The CDR3 totals 14 residues. CDR1 and CDR2 (germline): GTSNPN, SVGIG (reference sequence). V was clipped by 3 bases and J by 4 bases; unmatched bases: 9. The CDR3 nucleotides read TGTGCCTGGAGCCCAGAGAACAGGGGTTACGAGCAGTACTTC. Its protein product is CAWSPENRGYEQYF.

This chain links TRBV29-1 with TRBJ1-1; D is undetermined. V lost 6 bases and J lost 3, with 5 bases in between. Germline assignment: CDR1 SQVTM and CDR2 ANQGSEA. This CDR3 has 10 residues. This CDR3 reads CSVRYTEAFF. In DNA form, the CDR3 reads TGCAGCGTACGGTACACTGAAGCTTTCTTT.

The chain combines TRBV9 with TRBJ1-2; possibly TRBD1 for D (5 bases). CDR3 length: 15 amino acids. Germline CDR1 SGDLS, CDR2 YYNGEE. Trimming shortened V by 1 base and J by 3 bases, and 13 bases separated the two germline ends. CDR3 nucleotides: TGTGCCAGCAGCGTACGGGGGGATAAGGACTATGGCTACACCTTC. This encodes CASSVRGDKDYGYTF.

This clone was detected a few times. The chain is built from TRBV15 and TRBJ1-6; tentatively, D is TRBD1 (6 bases). This CDR3 comprises 14 residues. Germline V gives CDR1 LNHNV, CDR2 YYDKDF (reference sequence). Trimming stripped 3 bases from V and 10 bases from J, with 13 bases between. The DNA of the CDR3 is TGTGCCACCAGCAGGGGACCCAGGGGATCACCCCTCCACTTT. Protein: CATSRGPRGSPLHF.

The chain joins TRBV6-5 to TRBJ2-7; D might be TRBD1 (6 bases). This CDR3 is built from 14 residues. Trimming stripped 5 bases from V and 0 bases from J, with 11 bases between. Per the germline V gene, CDR1 is MNHEY and CDR2 is SVGAGI. The DNA of the CDR3 is TGTGCCAGCAGTCAACAGGGTGGCTCCTACGAGCAGTACTTC. It translates to CASSQQGGSYEQYF.

This chain joins TRBV7-6 and TRBJ2-2; 11 bases map to TRBD2. CDR1 and CDR2 (germline): SGHVS, FNYEAQ. This CDR3 is 18 amino acids long. The ends lost 1 base at V and 1 base at J; junction bases unmatched: 5. CDR3 in amino acids: CASSLVPLAGGNTGELFF. The DNA of the CDR3 is TGTGCCAGCAGCTTAGTCCCTCTAGCGGGGGGGAACACCGGGGAGCTGTTTTTT.

The genes are TRBV30 and TRBJ1-1; D might be TRBD1 (6 bases). V was clipped by 0 bases and J by 4 bases, with 12 bases between them. Germline-derived CDR1 and CDR2 are GTSNPN and SVGIG (reference sequence). This CDR3 region has 14 residues. The CDR3 DNA sequence: TGTGCCTGGAGTGTAGATGGGGGCGGCACTGAAGCTTTCTTT. Its protein is CAWSVDGGGTEAFF.

This clone was found a few times. The same CDR3 arises from other DNA sequences in this sample as well. The rearrangement uses TRBV6-5 and TRBJ2-5; 10 nucleotides line up with TRBD1. Germline CDR1 and CDR2: MNHEY and SVGAGI. The CDR3 consists of 16 residues. With 2 bases clipped from V and 4 bases from J, the junction kept 7 bases outside the gene matches. CDR3 DNA: TGTGCCAGCAGTTACCCGAGGGACAGGGGTGGAGAGACCCAGTACTTC. Encoded protein: CASSYPRDRGGETQYF.

This chain links TRBV19 with TRBJ2-3; 8 bases agree with TRBD2. CDR3 length: 18 residues. V trimming: 3 bases; J trimming: 2 bases; junction bases outside the gene matches: 13. CDR1 is LNHDA and CDR2 is SQIVND in the germline V gene (reference sequence). The CDR3 loop reads CASSIGPAGAGVTDTQYF. The CDR3 DNA reads as TGTGCCAGTAGTATCGGCCCGGCAGGAGCGGGGGTCACAGATACGCAGTATTTT.

The chain couples TRBV15 to TRBJ2-7; TRBD1 agrees at 7 bases. Germline CDR1 is LNHNV and CDR2 is YYDKDF (reference sequence). The CDR3 is made up of 14 amino acids. Trimming removed 0 bases from V and 2 bases from J; junction bases left unmatched: 1. CDR3 sequence: CATSREQGAYEQYF. The CDR3 bases are TGTGCCACCAGCAGAGAGCAGGGGGCCTACGAGCAGTACTTC.